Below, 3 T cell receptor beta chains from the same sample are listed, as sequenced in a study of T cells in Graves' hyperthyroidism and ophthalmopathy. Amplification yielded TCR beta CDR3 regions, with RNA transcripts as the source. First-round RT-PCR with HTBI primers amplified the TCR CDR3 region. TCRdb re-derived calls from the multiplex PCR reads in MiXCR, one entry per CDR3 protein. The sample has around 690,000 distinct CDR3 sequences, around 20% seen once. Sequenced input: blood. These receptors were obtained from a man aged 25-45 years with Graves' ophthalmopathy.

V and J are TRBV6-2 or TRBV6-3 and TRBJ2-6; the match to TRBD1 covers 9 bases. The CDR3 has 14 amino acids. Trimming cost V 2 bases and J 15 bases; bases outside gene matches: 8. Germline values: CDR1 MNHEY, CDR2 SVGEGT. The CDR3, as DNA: TGTGCCAGCAGTTACATTGGGACAGGGAAACCCCTGACTTTC. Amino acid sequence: CASSYIGTGKPLTF.

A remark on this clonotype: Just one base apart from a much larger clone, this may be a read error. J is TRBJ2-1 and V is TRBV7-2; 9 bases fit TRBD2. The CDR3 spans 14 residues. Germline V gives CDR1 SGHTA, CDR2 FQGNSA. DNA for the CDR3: TGTGCCTGCAGCTGGGGACTAGCTAAGAATGAGCAGTTCTTC. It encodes CACSWGLAKNEQFF.

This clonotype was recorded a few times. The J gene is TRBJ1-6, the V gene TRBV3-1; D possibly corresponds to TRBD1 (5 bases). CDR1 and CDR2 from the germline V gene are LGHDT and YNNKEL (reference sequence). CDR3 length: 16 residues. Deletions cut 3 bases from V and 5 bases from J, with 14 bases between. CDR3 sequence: CASSHLTRGNNSPLHF. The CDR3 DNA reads TGTGCCAGCAGCCACCTCACAAGGGGAAATAATTCACCCCTCCACTTT. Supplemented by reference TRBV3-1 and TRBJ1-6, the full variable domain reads DTAVSQTPKYLVTQMGNDKSIKCEQNLGHDTMYWYKQDSKKFLKIMFSYNNKELIINETVPNRFSPKSPDKAHLNLHINSLELGDSAVYFCASSHLTRGNNSPLHFGNGTRLTVT.